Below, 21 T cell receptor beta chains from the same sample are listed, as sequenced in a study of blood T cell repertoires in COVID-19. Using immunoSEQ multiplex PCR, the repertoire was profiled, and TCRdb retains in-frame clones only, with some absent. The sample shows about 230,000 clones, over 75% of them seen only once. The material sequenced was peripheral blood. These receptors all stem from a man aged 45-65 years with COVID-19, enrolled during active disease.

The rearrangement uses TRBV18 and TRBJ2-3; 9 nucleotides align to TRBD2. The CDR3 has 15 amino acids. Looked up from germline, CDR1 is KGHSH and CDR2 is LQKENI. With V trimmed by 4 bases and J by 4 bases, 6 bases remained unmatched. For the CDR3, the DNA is TGTGCCAGCTCACATCCGGGACTAGCCTCAGATACGCAGTATTTT. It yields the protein CASSHPGLASDTQYF.

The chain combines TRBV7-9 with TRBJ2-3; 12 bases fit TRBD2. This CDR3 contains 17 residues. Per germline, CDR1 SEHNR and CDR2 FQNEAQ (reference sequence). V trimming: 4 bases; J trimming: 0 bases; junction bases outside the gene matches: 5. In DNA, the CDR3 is TGTGCCAGCAGCTCCAGGACTAGCGGGAAAAGCACAGATACGCAGTATTTT. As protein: CASSSRTSGKSTDTQYF.

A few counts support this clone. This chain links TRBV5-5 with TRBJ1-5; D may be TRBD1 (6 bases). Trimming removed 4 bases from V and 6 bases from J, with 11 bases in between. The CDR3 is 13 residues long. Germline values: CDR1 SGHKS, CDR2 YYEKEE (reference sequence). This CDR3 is CASSIGGSQPQHF. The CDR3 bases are TGTGCCAGCAGCATAGGGGGTAGTCAGCCCCAGCATTTT.

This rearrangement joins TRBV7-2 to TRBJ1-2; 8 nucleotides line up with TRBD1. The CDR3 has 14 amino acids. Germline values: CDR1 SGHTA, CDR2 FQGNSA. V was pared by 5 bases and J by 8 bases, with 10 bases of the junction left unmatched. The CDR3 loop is CASSDRQGRRGYTF. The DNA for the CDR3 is TGTGCCAGCAGCGATCGACAGGGGCGGCGGGGCTACACCTTC.

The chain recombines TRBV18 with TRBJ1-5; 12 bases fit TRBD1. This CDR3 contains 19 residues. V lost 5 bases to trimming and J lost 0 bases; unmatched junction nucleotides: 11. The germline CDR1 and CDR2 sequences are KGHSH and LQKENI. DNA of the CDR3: TGTGCCAGCTCATCGCGACCGGGACAGGGGGCTTATAGCAATCAGCCCCAGCATTTT. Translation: CASSSRPGQGAYSNQPQHF.

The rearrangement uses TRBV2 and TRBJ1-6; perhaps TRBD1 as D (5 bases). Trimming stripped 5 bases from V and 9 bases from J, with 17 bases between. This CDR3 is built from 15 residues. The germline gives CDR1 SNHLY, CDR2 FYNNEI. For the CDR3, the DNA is TGTGCCAGCAGTAAAGAGGCCCTCCAGGGTTCACCCCTCCACTTT. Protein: CASSKEALQGSPLHF.

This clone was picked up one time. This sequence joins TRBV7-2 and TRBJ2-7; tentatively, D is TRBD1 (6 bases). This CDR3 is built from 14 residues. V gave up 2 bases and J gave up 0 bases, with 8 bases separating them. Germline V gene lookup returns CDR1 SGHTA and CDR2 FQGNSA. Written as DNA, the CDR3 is TGTGCCAGCAGCTTATGGGACAACTCCTACGAGCAGTACTTC. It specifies CASSLWDNSYEQYF.

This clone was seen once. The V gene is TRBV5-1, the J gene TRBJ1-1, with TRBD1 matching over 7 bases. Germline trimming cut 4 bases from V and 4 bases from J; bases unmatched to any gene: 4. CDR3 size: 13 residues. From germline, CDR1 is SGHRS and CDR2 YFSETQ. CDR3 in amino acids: CASSQDRATEAFF. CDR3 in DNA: TGCGCCAGCAGCCAAGACAGGGCCACTGAAGCTTTCTTT.

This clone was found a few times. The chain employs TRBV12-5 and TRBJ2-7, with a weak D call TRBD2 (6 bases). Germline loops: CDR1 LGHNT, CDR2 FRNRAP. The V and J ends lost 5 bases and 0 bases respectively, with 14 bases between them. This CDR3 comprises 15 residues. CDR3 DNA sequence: TGTGCTAGTGGTCGGGGGTCTGGGAGCTCCTACGAGCAGTACTTC. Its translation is CASGRGSGSSYEQYF.

The CDR3 nucleotides are TGTGCCAGCAGCTCAGACCAGGGGACAGAAAGTGAAAAACTGTTTTTT. Amino acid sequence: CASSSDQGTESEKLFF. The chain carries TRBV21-1 and TRBJ1-4; the table names TRBD1, a call not compared with the DNA. TRBV21-1 is deemed a pseudogene. There are 16 residues in the CDR3.

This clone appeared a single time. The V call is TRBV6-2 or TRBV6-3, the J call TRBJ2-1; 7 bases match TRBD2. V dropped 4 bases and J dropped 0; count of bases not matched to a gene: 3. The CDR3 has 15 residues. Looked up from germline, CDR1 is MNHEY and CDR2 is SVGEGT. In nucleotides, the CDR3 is TGTGCCAGCAGTTCCGGCGGGGGCTCCTACAATGAGCAGTTCTTC. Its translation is CASSSGGGSYNEQFF.

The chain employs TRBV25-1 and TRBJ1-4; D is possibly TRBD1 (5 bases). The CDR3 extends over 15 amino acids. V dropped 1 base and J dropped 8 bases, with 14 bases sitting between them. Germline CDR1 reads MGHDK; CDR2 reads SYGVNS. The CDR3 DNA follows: TGTGCCAGCAGTGAATTGGAACAGGACGGGGAAAAACTGTTTTTT. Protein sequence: CASSELEQDGEKLFF.

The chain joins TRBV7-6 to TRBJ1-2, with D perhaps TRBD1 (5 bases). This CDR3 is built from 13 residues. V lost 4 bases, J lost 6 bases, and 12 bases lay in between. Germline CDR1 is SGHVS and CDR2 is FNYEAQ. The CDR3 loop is CASSSGLFDGYTF. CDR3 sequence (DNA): TGTGCCAGCAGCTCGGGACTTTTCGATGGCTACACCTTC.

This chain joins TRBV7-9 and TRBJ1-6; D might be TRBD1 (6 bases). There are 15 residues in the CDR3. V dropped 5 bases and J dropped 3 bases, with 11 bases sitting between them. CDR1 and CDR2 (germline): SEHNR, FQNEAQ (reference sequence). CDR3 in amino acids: CASSDHRDYNSPLHF. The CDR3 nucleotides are TGTGCCAGCAGCGACCACAGGGACTATAATTCACCCCTCCACTTT.

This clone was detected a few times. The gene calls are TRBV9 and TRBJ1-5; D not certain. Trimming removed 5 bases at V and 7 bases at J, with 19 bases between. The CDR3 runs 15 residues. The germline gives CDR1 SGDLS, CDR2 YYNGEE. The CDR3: CASSEDGGMYQPQHF. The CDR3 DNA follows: TGTGCCAGCAGTGAAGACGGAGGGATGTACCAGCCCCAGCATTTT.

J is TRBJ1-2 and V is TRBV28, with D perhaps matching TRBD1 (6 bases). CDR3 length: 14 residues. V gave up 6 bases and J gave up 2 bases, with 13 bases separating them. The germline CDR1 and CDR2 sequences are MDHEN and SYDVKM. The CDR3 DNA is TGTGCCAGCAGGATGGGGGGGGCGAACTATGGCTACACCTTC. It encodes CASRMGGANYGYTF.

CDR3 sequence (DNA): TGCGCCAGCAGTGCACCCGGGCGGGAGGACACCGGGGAGCTGTTTTTT. As protein: CASSAPGREDTGELFF. The chain is built from TRBV5-1 and TRBJ2-2; 8 bases are shared with TRBD2. V lost 5 bases and J lost 3; bases outside the gene matches: 9. The germline CDR1 and CDR2 sequences are SGHRS and YFSETQ. The CDR3 is 16 residues long.

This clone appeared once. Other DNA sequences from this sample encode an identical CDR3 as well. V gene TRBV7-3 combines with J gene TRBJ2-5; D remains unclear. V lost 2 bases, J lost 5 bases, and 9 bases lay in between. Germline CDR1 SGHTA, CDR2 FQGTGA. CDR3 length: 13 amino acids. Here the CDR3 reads CASSLAGGETQYF. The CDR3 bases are TGTGCCAGCAGCTTAGCAGGTGGGGAGACCCAGTACTTC. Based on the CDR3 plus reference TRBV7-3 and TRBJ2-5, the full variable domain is GAGVSQTPSNKVTEKGKYVELRCDPISGHTALYWYRQSLGQGPEFLIYFQGTGAADDSGLPNDRFFAVRPEGSVSTLKIQRTERGDSAVYLCASSLAGGETQYFGPGTRLLVL.

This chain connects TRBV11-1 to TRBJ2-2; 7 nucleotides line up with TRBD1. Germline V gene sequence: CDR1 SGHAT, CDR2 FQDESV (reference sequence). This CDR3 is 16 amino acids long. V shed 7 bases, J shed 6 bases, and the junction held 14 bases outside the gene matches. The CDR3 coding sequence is TGTGCCAGCAAAATAGCCGGGACAGAGAGGGCCGGGGAGCTGTTTTTT. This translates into CASKIAGTERAGELFF.

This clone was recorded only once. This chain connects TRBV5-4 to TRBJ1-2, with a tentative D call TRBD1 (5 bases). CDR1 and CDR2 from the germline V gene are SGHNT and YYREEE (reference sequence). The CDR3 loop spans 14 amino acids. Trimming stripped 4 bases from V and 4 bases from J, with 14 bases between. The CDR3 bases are TGTGCCAGCAGCCCGGGGGGAGGGTTCTATGGCTACACCTTC. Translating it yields CASSPGGGFYGYTF.

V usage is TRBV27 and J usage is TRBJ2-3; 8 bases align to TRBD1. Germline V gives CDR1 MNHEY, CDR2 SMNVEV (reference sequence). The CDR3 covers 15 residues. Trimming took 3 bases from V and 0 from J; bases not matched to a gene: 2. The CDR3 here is CASSFRGRSTDTQYF. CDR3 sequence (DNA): TGTGCCAGCAGTTTCAGGGGGCGGAGCACAGATACGCAGTATTTT.